This T cell receptor beta chain was obtained from a study of shared clonotypes between healthy human individuals. This CDR3 region has 13 residues. The V gene end was trimmed by 3 bases and the J gene end by 6 bases; junction bases not matched to a gene: 4. Germline loops: CDR1 MNHEY, CDR2 SVGAGI. This table comes from immunoSEQ multiplex PCR, and its TCRdb copy is limited to in-frame clones, with some not included. The repertoire has some 1.5 million clones, roughly 98% of them found once; the top ten carry 0.45%. This chain joins TRBV6-5 and TRBJ1-1, with 7 bases fitting TRBD1. The TCR comes from a man aged 25 to 40 in good health. Specimen: naive CD4+ T cells sorted from blood. The subset is: CD45RA+ positively selected. For the CDR3, the DNA is TGTGCCAGCAGTTATGGACAGGAGCCTGAAGCTTTCTTT. This codes for CASSYGQEPEAFF.